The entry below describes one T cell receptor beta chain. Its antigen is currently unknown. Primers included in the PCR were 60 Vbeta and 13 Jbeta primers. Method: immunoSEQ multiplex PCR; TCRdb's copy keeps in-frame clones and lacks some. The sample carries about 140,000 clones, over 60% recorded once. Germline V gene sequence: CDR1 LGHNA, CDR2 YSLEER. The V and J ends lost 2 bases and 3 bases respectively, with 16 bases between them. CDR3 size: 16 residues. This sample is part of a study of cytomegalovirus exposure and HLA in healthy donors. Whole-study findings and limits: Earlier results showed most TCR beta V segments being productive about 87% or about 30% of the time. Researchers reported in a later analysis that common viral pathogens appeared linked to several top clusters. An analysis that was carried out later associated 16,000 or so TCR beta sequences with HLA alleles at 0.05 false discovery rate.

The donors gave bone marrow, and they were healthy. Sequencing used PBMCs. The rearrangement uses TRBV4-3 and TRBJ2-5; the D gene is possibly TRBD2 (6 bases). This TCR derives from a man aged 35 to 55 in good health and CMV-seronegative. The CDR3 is CASSQQIGTYKETQYF. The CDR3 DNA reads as TGCGCCAGCAGCCAACAAATAGGGACTTACAAAGAGACCCAGTACTTC.